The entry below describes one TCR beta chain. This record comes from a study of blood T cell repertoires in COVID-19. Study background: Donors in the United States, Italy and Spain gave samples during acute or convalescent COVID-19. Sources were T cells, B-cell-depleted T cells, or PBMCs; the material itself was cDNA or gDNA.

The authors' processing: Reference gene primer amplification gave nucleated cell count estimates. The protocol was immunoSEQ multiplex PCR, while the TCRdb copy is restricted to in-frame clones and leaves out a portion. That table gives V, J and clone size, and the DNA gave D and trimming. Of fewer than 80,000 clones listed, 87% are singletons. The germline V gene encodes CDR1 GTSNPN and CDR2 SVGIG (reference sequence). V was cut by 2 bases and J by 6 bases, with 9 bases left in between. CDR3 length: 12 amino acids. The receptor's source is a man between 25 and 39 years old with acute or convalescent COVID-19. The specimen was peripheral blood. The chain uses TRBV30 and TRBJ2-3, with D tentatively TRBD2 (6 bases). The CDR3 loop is CAWSTGVDTQYF. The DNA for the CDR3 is TGTGCCTGGAGTACGGGGGTGGATACGCAGTATTTT.